These 29 T cell receptor beta chains came from one sample sequenced in a study of CD8+ T cells in alopecia areata. The sequencing template was cDNA reverse transcribed from extracted RNA. Assay used: immunoSEQ multiplex PCR; TCRdb lists only in-frame clones, some missing. This sample carries 7,500 to 10,000 clones and no singletons, and 15% to 20% goes to the top ten. CD4, CD8alpha, NKG2D, NKG2ACE and other markers guided sorting of pooled cutaneous lymph node cells. Source material: CD8+ T cells sorted from a lymph node. Receptors originate from a C3H/HeJ mouse with alopecia areata. This mouse strain has H2-k as its MHC haplotype.

This clone was observed at least ten times. Each gene name is a mouse one. The read comes to an end 4 residues before the CDR3 does, leaving the germline J gene to fill in the end. J is TRBJ2-7 and V is TRBV13-2; D perhaps matches TRBD1 (5 bases). This CDR3 has 15 residues. Germline assignment: CDR1 NNHNN and CDR2 SYGAGS (reference sequence). Incomplete CDR3 DNA: TGTGCCAGCGGTGATGCAAACCAGGGTCGGGAT. This translates into CASGDANQGRD. The full CDR3 protein is CASGDANQGRDEQYF.

This clone was counted many times. Gene names refer to mouse genes. Read sequence stops 4 residues before the CDR3 end, and the germline J gene provides the missing end. The chain has TRBV13-3 and TRBJ2-1, with 10 bases fitting TRBD2. V was clipped by 0 bases and J by 1 base; unmatched bases: 4. Germline-derived CDR1 and CDR2 are NNHDY and SYVADS. This CDR3 region has 17 residues. Partial CDR3 DNA: TGTGCCAGCAGTGATGGGGGACTGGGGCTAAACTATGCT. Its translation is CASSDGGLGLNYA. The whole CDR3 region reads CASSDGGLGLNYAEQFF.

This clone has just a few counts. Gene names and germline match the mouse. Sequencing ends 4 residues short of the CDR3 end; the germline J gene provides the rest. V is TRBV13-2 and J is TRBJ2-5, with 11 bases lining up with TRBD1. Germline V lookup: CDR1 NNHNN, CDR2 SYGAGS (reference sequence). With 4 bases clipped from V and 1 base from J, the junction kept 5 bases outside the gene matches. The CDR3 is made up of 16 amino acids. The CDR3: CASGNGTGGDQDTQYF. CDR3 bases read: TGTGCCAGCGGTAATGGGACAGGGGGAGACCAAGAC.

This clone was recorded at least ten times. Mouse germline and gene names are used. CDR3 sequence reads: CAWSLNWGGVAEQFF. Partial CDR3 DNA: TGTGCCTGGAGCCTAAACTGGGGGGGCGTTGCT. This chain uses TRBV31 with TRBJ2-1; 11 bases fit TRBD2. The observed sequence ends 4 residues before the CDR3 terminus, with the missing tail filled in from the germline J gene. Germline assignment: CDR1 GKSSPN and CDR2 SITVG. Germline trimming cut 3 bases from V and 6 bases from J; bases unmatched to any gene: 7. The CDR3 length is 15 residues. Supplemented by reference TRBV31 and TRBJ2-1, the full variable domain reads AQTIHQWPVAEIKAVGSPLSLGCTIKGKSSPNLYWYWQATGGTLQQLFYSITVGQVESVVQLNLSASRPKDDQFILSTEKLLLSHSGFYLCAWSLNWGGVAEQFFGPGTRLTVL.

This clone was observed at least ten times. Gene labels here are mouse ones. Read coverage stops 4 residues before the CDR3 terminus; the germline J gene supplies the remainder. The chain joins TRBV13-3 to TRBJ2-7, with 9 bases that match TRBD2. This CDR3 region has 14 residues. CDR1 is NNHDY and CDR2 is SYVADS in the germline V gene. The covered CDR3 bases are TGTGCCAGCAGTGATATCTGGGGGGGTTAT. As protein: CASSDIWGGY. The whole CDR3 region reads CASSDIWGGYEQYF.

Ten or more counts support this clone. Gene names are the mouse ones. The sequenced fragment ends 4 residues before the CDR3 boundary, so the rest is inferred from the germline J gene. The chain is built from TRBV1 and TRBJ1-1; possible D gene TRBD1, 6 bases. Per the germline V gene, CDR1 is NSQYPW and CDR2 is LRSPGD (reference sequence). CDR3 length: 15 amino acids. V lost 3 bases and J 0 bases, leaving 11 bases between the germline ends. CDR3 amino acids: CTCSARGHPNTEVFF. The sequenced CDR3 bases are TGCACCTGCAGTGCCCGGGGACACCCAAACACA.

Many counts were recorded for this clone. A junction boundary mismatches the germline segment, possibly from a read error. Gene names refer to mouse genes. With the read ending 4 residues before the CDR3 end, the germline J gene is used to fill in that end. The chain carries TRBV1 and TRBJ2-1; D not certain. The CDR3 extends over 12 amino acids. From germline, CDR1 is NSQYPW and CDR2 LRSPGD (reference sequence). CDR3 bases read: TGCGCCTGCACTTATAACTATGCT. The encoded protein is CACTYNYA. The entire CDR3 is CACTYNYAEQFF.

This clone is medium-sized within its sample. Each gene name is a mouse one. The CDR3 is cut off 3 residues early in the read; its end comes from the germline J gene. The chain recombines TRBV13-1 with TRBJ1-6; 11 nucleotides agree with TRBD1. TRBJ1-6 is designated an ORF whose function remains uncertain. J gave up 2 bases and V 3 bases, and 1 base lay outside the gene matches. The CDR3 runs 16 residues. CDR1 and CDR2 from the germline V gene are NSHNY and SYGAGN. The covered CDR3 bases are TGTGCCAGCAGTGGGGGACAGGGGGCCTATAATTCGCCC. Translating gives CASSGGQGAYNSP. From start to end, the CDR3 is CASSGGQGAYNSPLYF.

Many counts were recorded for this clone. The listed genes are named as in mouse. The CDR3 reads CTCSAGQNSDYTF. CDR3 DNA, as far as it was read: TGCACCTGCAGTGCAGGACAAAACTCC. The J gene is TRBJ1-2, the V gene TRBV1; D is undetermined. The CDR3 end is not reached by the read, which stops 4 residues before it; the germline J gene fills it in. CDR3 length: 13 amino acids. Germline CDR1 reads NSQYPW; CDR2 reads LRSPGD (reference sequence). Trimming pared 1 base from V and 1 base from J, leaving 4 bases between.

This clone was seen repeatedly, ten times or more. The gene names here belong to mouse. The CDR3 bases that were read are TGTGCCAGCAGTCTTCACCGGGACACAAACACA. This codes for CASSLHRDTNT. The CDR3 in full is CASSLHRDTNTEVFF. V is TRBV19 and J is TRBJ1-1, with D maybe TRBD1 (6 bases). Read coverage stops 4 residues before the CDR3 terminus; the germline J gene supplies the remainder. CDR1 is FNHDT and CDR2 is SITEND in the germline V gene (reference sequence). The CDR3 consists of 15 residues. The V end lost 4 bases, the J end lost 0 bases, and 13 bases lay between the germline ends.

The sample holds many counts of this clone. Gene names and germline refer to mouse. The CDR3: CTCSADLENTLYF. The part of the CDR3 DNA that was read is TGCACCTGCAGTGCAGATCTGGAAAAC. J is TRBJ2-4 and V is TRBV1, with D unclear. Read coverage stops 4 residues before the CDR3 terminus; the germline J gene supplies the remainder. CDR1 is NSQYPW, CDR2 LRSPGD, per germline (reference sequence). This CDR3 is built from 13 residues.

Within the sample, this clone is medium-sized. Here the gene names and germline are mouse. With the read ending 4 residues before the CDR3 end, the germline J gene is used to fill in that end. This chain links TRBV13-3 with TRBJ2-3; 7 bases fit TRBD1. Trimming took 2 bases from V and 3 from J; bases not matched to a gene: 3. The CDR3 extends over 14 amino acids. CDR1 and CDR2 from the germline V gene are NNHDY and SYVADS. The DNA read from the CDR3 is TGTGCCAGCAGTGAGAAGACAGGGGCAGAA. Translated: CASSEKTGAE. The entire CDR3 is CASSEKTGAETLYF.

This clone counts as medium-sized. Genes and germline are mouse. From the germline J gene comes the end of the CDR3, since the read stops 4 residues before it. The chain carries TRBV5 and TRBJ2-3; 12 bases map to TRBD2. Trimming took 4 bases from V and 1 from J; bases not matched to a gene: 3. Looked up from germline, CDR1 is LGHNA and CDR2 is YNLKQL (reference sequence). The CDR3 runs to 16 residues. CDR3 bases read: TGTGCCAGCAGCCCCCGGGACTGGGGGGGTGCAGAA. Its protein is CASSPRDWGGAE. The CDR3 as a whole reads CASSPRDWGGAETLYF.

This clone is medium-sized. Genes here carry mouse names. The read gets to within 4 residues of the CDR3 end, and the germline J gene fills in the rest. The rearrangement uses TRBV19 and TRBJ2-1; 8 nucleotides align to TRBD2. The CDR3 sequence is 13 residues long. Germline loops: CDR1 FNHDT, CDR2 SITEND (reference sequence). After removal of 6 bases from V and 1 base from J, the junction contained 0 bases not matched to a gene. CDR3 sequence: CASTGGNYAEQFF. Incomplete CDR3 DNA: TGTGCCAGCACTGGGGGGAACTATGCT.

This clone came up many times. Here the gene names and germline are mouse. The read finishes 4 residues shy of the CDR3 end, and the germline J gene is used to complete it. The V call is TRBV13-1, the J call TRBJ1-1, with 7 bases lining up with TRBD1. The CDR3 is made up of 12 amino acids. Germline V lookup: CDR1 NSHNY, CDR2 SYGAGN. CDR3 DNA (partial): TGTGCCAGCAGTGGGGGACAGCCA. Translation: CASSGGQP. The complete CDR3 sequence is CASSGGQPEVFF.

Turning to this clone: One junction end disagrees with the germline gene, perhaps due to a read error. Gene labels here are mouse ones. The read falls 4 residues short of the CDR3 end, and the missing part is taken from the germline J gene. This specimen includes other DNA sequences encoding the same CDR3. The rearrangement joins TRBV19 to TRBJ2-5; TRBD2 might be the D (6 bases). Germline CDR1 is FNHDT and CDR2 is SITEND (reference sequence). The CDR3 runs to 14 residues. The CDR3: CASSPQWGQDTQYF. CDR3 DNA (partial): TGCGCCAGCAGTCCTCAGTGGGGGCAAGAC. Drawing the rest from reference TRBV19 and TRBJ2-5, the complete variable domain is GGIITQTPKFLIGQEGQKLTLKCQQNFNHDTMYWYRQDSGKGLRLIYYSITENDLQKGDLSEGYDASREKKSSFSLTVTSAQKNEMAVFLCASSPQWGQDTQYFGPGTRLLVL.

This clone occurred many times. Each gene name is a mouse one. The CDR3 reads CASSMRQGAHEQYF. Partial CDR3 DNA: TGTGCCAGCAGTATGAGGCAGGGGGCGCAT. The V gene is TRBV19, the J gene TRBJ2-7, with TRBD1 matching 8 bases. The CDR3 extends 4 residues past the end of the read, so its final part is completed from the germline J gene. Germline V lookup: CDR1 FNHDT, CDR2 SITEND (reference sequence). The CDR3 extends over 14 amino acids.

This clone is medium-sized by share. Gene and germline names: mouse. The read gets to within 4 residues of the CDR3 end, and the germline J gene fills in the rest. The V and J genes are TRBV17 and TRBJ2-1; D call uncertain. V lost 3 bases and J 1 base, leaving 4 bases between the germline ends. In germline, CDR1 is MNHDT, CDR2 YYDKIL. The CDR3 covers 13 residues. Incomplete CDR3 DNA: TGTGCTAGCAGTAGTCAGAACTATGCT. Protein sequence: CASSSQNYA. The whole CDR3 protein reads CASSSQNYAEQFF. The whole variable domain, remainder taken from reference TRBV17 and TRBJ2-1, is DTTVKQNPRYKLARVGKPVNLICSQTMNHDTMYWYQKKPNQAPKLLLFYYDKILNREADTFEKFQSSRPNNSFCSLYIGSAGLEYSAMYLCASSSQNYAEQFFGPGTRLTVL.

This clone was seen repeatedly, ten times or more. Germline and genes here are mouse. The read finishes 4 residues shy of the CDR3 end, and the germline J gene is used to complete it. The chain is built from TRBV19 and TRBJ2-1; TRBD2 agrees at 9 bases. The junction had 5 bases not matched to a gene; V was cut back by 1 base and J by 3 bases. This CDR3 region has 16 residues. In germline, CDR1 is FNHDT, CDR2 SITEND (reference sequence). The CDR3 loop reads CASSISLGGLYAEQFF. The CDR3 DNA, read in part, is TGTGCCAGCAGTATATCACTGGGGGGACTCTATGCT.

Of note for this clone: The germline and genes are mouse ones. The observed sequence ends 4 residues before the CDR3 terminus, with the missing tail filled in from the germline J gene. V usage is TRBV5 and J usage is TRBJ1-1; 7 nucleotides line up with TRBD1. This CDR3 comprises 16 residues. From germline, CDR1 is LGHNA and CDR2 YNLKQL (reference sequence). J gave up 4 bases and V 4 bases, and 12 bases lay outside the gene matches. CDR3 loop: CASSRDPAGGATEVFF. The sequenced part of the CDR3 DNA is TGTGCCAGCAGCCGAGATCCCGCAGGGGGGGCCACA.

This clone is medium-sized (0.01 to 0.1%) in the sample. Gene names are mouse gene names. The read falls 4 residues short of the CDR3 end, and the missing part is taken from the germline J gene. The chain has TRBV17 and TRBJ2-3; TRBD2 matches 14 bases. From germline, CDR1 is MNHDT and CDR2 YYDKIL. Trimming cost V 5 bases and J 0 bases; bases outside gene matches: 1. The CDR3 length is 16 residues. CDR3 bases read: TGTGCTAGCAGTGGGACTGGGGGGGCTAGTGCAGAA. Protein product: CASSGTGGASAE. The complete CDR3 reads CASSGTGGASAETLYF.

Ten or more counts support this clone. The gene symbols are mouse symbols. The read ends 4 residues early relative to the CDR3; the germline J gene fills the gap. V usage is TRBV29 and J usage is TRBJ2-1, with D perhaps TRBD1 (6 bases). The germline gives CDR1 MSHET, CDR2 SYDVDS. This CDR3 has 12 amino acids. The ends were cut back, 7 bases at V and 2 bases at J, with 6 bases in the middle. The DNA read from the CDR3 is TGTGCTAGCAACAGGGACTATGCT. Protein: CASNRDYA. Given in full, the CDR3 is CASNRDYAEQFF.

This clone was counted ten times or more. Mouse gene names apply. CDR3 region: CAPSTDSSYEQYF. The sequenced part of the CDR3 DNA is TGTGCCCCATCAACCGACAGCTCCTAT. The chain links TRBV19 to TRBJ2-7; D is possibly TRBD1 (5 bases). The missing CDR3 end, 4 residues past where the read stops, is filled in from the germline J gene. There are 13 residues in the CDR3. Germline CDR1 and CDR2: FNHDT and SITEND (reference sequence). Trimming pared 10 bases from V and 0 bases from J, leaving 14 bases between.

For this clone: All gene names here are mouse names. The CDR3 extends 4 residues past the end of the read, so its final part is completed from the germline J gene. The V and J genes are TRBV31 and TRBJ2-5; TRBD2 agrees at 13 bases. Germline values: CDR1 GKSSPN, CDR2 SITVG. Trimming took 0 bases from V and 3 from J; bases not matched to a gene: 3. CDR3 length equals 16 residues. The CDR3 loop reads CAWSLWDWGGQDTQYF. Incomplete CDR3 DNA: TGTGCCTGGAGTCTATGGGACTGGGGGGGTCAAGAC.

This clone was picked up many times. Gene names are the mouse ones. The CDR3 extends 4 residues past the end of the read, so its final part is completed from the germline J gene. The rearrangement joins TRBV19 to TRBJ2-5; 7 bases fit TRBD1. Losses at the gene ends were 4 bases for V and 2 bases for J; bases not matched to a gene: 1. The CDR3 spans 13 residues. Per the germline V gene, CDR1 is FNHDT and CDR2 is SITEND (reference sequence). This CDR3 reads CASSRDSQDTQYF. The part of the CDR3 DNA that was read is TGTGCCAGCAGTCGGGACAGCCAAGAC.

Turning to this clone: All gene names here are mouse names. The read is 4 residues too short to cover the CDR3 end, so that end is filled in from the germline J gene. This rearrangement joins TRBV4 to TRBJ2-3, with 8 bases matching TRBD2. This CDR3 region has 15 residues. The germline CDR1 and CDR2 sequences are LGHDT and YNNKQL (reference sequence). The trim removed 3 bases at V and 1 base at J, leaving 3 bases unmatched. The DNA read from the CDR3 is TGTGCCAGCAGCTACCTTGGGGGGGGTGCAGAA. It yields the protein CASSYLGGGAE. The full CDR3 is CASSYLGGGAETLYF. Together with reference TRBV4 and TRBJ2-3, the CDR3 gives the full variable domain: ETAVFQTPNYHVTQVGNEVSFNCKQTLGHDTMYWYKQDSKKLLKIMFSYNNKQLIVNETVPRRFSPQSSDKAHLNLRIKSVEPEDSAVYLCASSYLGGGAETLYFGSGTRLTVL.

This clone was observed at least ten times. Genes and germline come from the mouse. The observed sequence ends 4 residues before the CDR3 terminus, with the missing tail filled in from the germline J gene. This chain joins TRBV14 and TRBJ2-5; no clear D gene. CDR1 is SGHDT and CDR2 is FRDEAV in the germline V gene. There are 12 residues in the CDR3. CDR3 loop: CASSPQGDTQYF. CDR3 DNA, as far as it was read: TGTGCCAGCAGCCCCCAAGGAGAC.

In its sample, this clone is medium-sized. Gene labels here are mouse ones. The read is 4 residues too short to cover the CDR3 end, so that end is filled in from the germline J gene. V usage is TRBV13-3 and J usage is TRBJ1-1; D is unclear. V was pared by 2 bases and J by 1 base, with 6 bases between. This CDR3 is built from 13 residues. CDR1 is NNHDY, CDR2 SYVADS, per germline. The part of the CDR3 DNA that was read is TGTGCCAGCAGTGAAATGGGAAACACA. Amino acids: CASSEMGNT. In full, the CDR3 reads CASSEMGNTEVFF.

This clone showed up many times. The gene names here belong to mouse. The read ends 4 residues before the CDR3 terminus; that terminus is restored from the germline J gene. The chain couples TRBV31 to TRBJ1-2; D is perhaps TRBD1 (5 bases). This CDR3 has 13 amino acids. Germline CDR1 GKSSPN, CDR2 SITVG. V lost 3 bases and J 2 bases, leaving 10 bases between the germline ends. The CDR3 region is CAWSRVGNSDYTF. Partial CDR3 DNA: TGTGCCTGGAGCAGGGTGGGGAACTCC.